This entry lists 10 T cell receptor beta chains sequenced from one sample in a study of shared clonotypes between healthy human individuals. The assay was immunoSEQ multiplex PCR, and TCRdb's table has in-frame clones only and misses some. This sample has about 2 million clones, with 90% to 95% found just once. Sequencing used naive CD4+ T cells sorted from blood. Subset reported: CD45RA+ positively selected. All receptors come from a man aged 18 to 30 in good health.

This chain joins TRBV6-5 and TRBJ1-6; no reliable D call. V lost 3 bases and J lost 4, with 4 bases in between. The CDR3 runs to 13 residues. The germline V gene has CDR1 MNHEY and CDR2 SVGAGI. This CDR3 reads CASSYFYNSPLHF. CDR3 in DNA: TGTGCCAGCAGTTATTTTTATAATTCACCCCTCCACTTT.

As regards this clone: Other DNA sequences in this specimen translate into the identical CDR3. The chain uses TRBV18 and TRBJ2-7; 11 bases agree with TRBD1. With 2 bases clipped from V and 1 base from J, the junction kept 1 base outside the gene matches. This CDR3 region has 15 residues. The V gene's germline CDR1 is KGHSH and CDR2 LQKENI. CDR3 nucleotide sequence: TGTGCCAGCTCACCAGGGACAGGGGGATCCTACGAGCAGTACTTC. It encodes CASSPGTGGSYEQYF. Looking up the rest from reference TRBV18 and TRBJ2-7 gives the full variable domain: NAGVMQNPRHLVRRRGQEARLRCSPMKGHSHVYWYRQLPEEGLKFMVYLQKENIIDESGMPKERFSAEFPKEGPSILRIQQVVRGDSAAYFCASSPGTGGSYEQYFGPGTRLTVT.

Concerning this clone itself: This sample includes further DNA sequences coding for the same CDR3. V is TRBV18 and J is TRBJ1-4; TRBD1 agrees at 10 bases. The V segment lost 3 bases and the J segment 6 bases; nucleotides outside the gene matches: 1. CDR1 is KGHSH and CDR2 is LQKENI in the germline V gene. This CDR3 spans 14 amino acids. This chain's CDR3 is CASSPGTGDEKLFF. The CDR3 bases are TGTGCCAGCTCACCTGGGACAGGGGATGAAAAACTGTTTTTT.

The chain links TRBV18 to TRBJ1-6; D uncertain. Between the trimmed V and J ends, which lost 6 bases and 12 bases, there was a span of 21 bases. CDR3 size: 15 residues. Germline V gene lookup returns CDR1 KGHSH and CDR2 LQKENI. The CDR3 reads CASSSEPPGTRPLHF. The CDR3, as DNA: TGTGCCAGCTCTTCCGAACCCCCCGGAACGCGACCCCTCCACTTT.

The V gene is TRBV5-1, the J gene TRBJ2-2; 9 bases match TRBD1. Germline V gene lookup returns CDR1 SGHRS and CDR2 YFSETQ. The CDR3 is 19 residues long. The V gene end was trimmed by 4 bases and the J gene end by 4 bases; junction bases not matched to a gene: 17. CDR3 DNA sequence: TGCGCCAGCAGCCACAGGGCCACAGGGGGCTTCTTCCCCACCGGGGAGCTGTTTTTT. Translating gives CASSHRATGGFFPTGELFF. The full variable domain, completed using reference TRBV5-1 and TRBJ2-2, is KAGVTQTPRYLIKTRGQQVTLSCSPISGHRSVSWYQQTPGQGLQFLFEYFSETQRNKGNFPGRFSGRQFSNSRSEMNVSTLELGDSALYLCASSHRATGGFFPTGELFFGEGSRLTVL.

As for this clone: This may be a read error, as it is one base from a much larger clone. Other DNA sequences in the sample encode the same CDR3. The genes are TRBV5-1 and TRBJ2-7; D gene uncertain. The CDR3 has 11 residues. Trimming removed 2 bases at V and 3 bases at J, with 3 bases between. Germline V gene sequence: CDR1 SGHRS, CDR2 YFSETQ. The CDR3 region has the DNA TGCGCCAGCAGCTTCGGCTACGAGCAGTACTTC. It yields the protein CASSFGYEQYF.

The rearrangement uses TRBV6-6 and TRBJ1-1; no clear D. Germline loops: CDR1 MNHNY, CDR2 SVGAGI (reference sequence). CDR3 length: 14 residues. Trimming stripped 0 bases from V and 7 bases from J, with 12 bases between. CDR3 region: CASSYSGQKFEAFF. CDR3 nucleotide sequence: TGTGCCAGCAGTTACTCAGGGCAGAAGTTTGAAGCTTTCTTT.

This chain links TRBV18 with TRBJ2-3, with D possibly being TRBD2 (5 bases). Trimming stripped 3 bases from V and 4 bases from J, with 8 bases between. Germline CDR1 KGHSH, CDR2 LQKENI. The CDR3 contains 13 residues. CDR3 region: CASSPLAADTQYF. The CDR3 nucleotides are TGTGCCAGCTCACCGCTAGCAGCAGATACGCAGTATTTT.

A word on this clone: This specimen includes other DNA sequences encoding the same CDR3. The CDR3 loop is CAIRGGPGDTEAFF. CDR3 sequence (DNA): TGTGCCATCAGGGGGGGACCTGGGGACACTGAAGCTTTCTTT. The gene calls are TRBV10-3 and TRBJ1-1; possibly TRBD1 for D (5 bases). V was trimmed by 6 bases and J by 3 bases, leaving 14 bases between them. The germline CDR1 and CDR2 sequences are ENHRY and SYGVKD. CDR3 size: 14 residues.

V is TRBV28 and J is TRBJ1-1, with D perhaps matching TRBD1 (6 bases). V shed 5 bases and J shed 6 bases, with 10 bases lying between them. The V gene's germline CDR1 is MDHEN and CDR2 SYDVKM. CDR3 length equals 12 residues. CDR3 DNA: TGTGCCAGCAGTAACCGACAGGCTGAAGCTTTCTTT. It translates to CASSNRQAEAFF.